This section outlines one T cell receptor beta chain sequence together with its context. The data are from a study of control samples from healthy donors and cancer patients. V lost 5 bases, J lost 2 bases, and 12 bases stayed unmatched. CDR3 length: 17 residues. The germline V gene encodes CDR1 SGHTA and CDR2 FQGNSA. Here immunoSEQ multiplex PCR was the method, and the copy in TCRdb shows in-frame clones only, minus some. The sample consists of about 140,000 clones, roughly nine tenths of them appearing once. The rearrangement links TRBV7-2 to TRBJ2-7; TRBD1 matches 10 bases. This sequence was found in a young woman in good health. The sample comprised blood. The chain's CDR3 is CASSIPGQGIPPYEQYF. The CDR3, as DNA: TGTGCCAGCAGCATCCCGGGACAGGGGATACCCCCCTACGAGCAGTACTTC.